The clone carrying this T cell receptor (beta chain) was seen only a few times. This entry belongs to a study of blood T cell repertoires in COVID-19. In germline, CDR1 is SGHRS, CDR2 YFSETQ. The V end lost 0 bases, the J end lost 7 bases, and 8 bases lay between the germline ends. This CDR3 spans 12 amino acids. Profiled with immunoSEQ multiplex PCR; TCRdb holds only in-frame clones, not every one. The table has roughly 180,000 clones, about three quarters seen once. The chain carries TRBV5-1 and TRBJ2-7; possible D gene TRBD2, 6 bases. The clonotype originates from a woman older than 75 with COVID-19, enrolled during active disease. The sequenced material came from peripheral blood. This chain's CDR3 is CASSLAGGEQYF. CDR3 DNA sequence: TGCGCCAGCAGCTTGGCCGGGGGAGAGCAGTACTTC.